One T cell receptor (beta chain) is described in this entry. The antigen is not known. Repertoires were generated with immunoSEQ multiplex PCR, while TCRdb's copy carries only in-frame clones and drops some. The table includes tens of thousands of clones, about four fifths detected once. With baseline, cycle 4 day 1, and cycle 7 day 1 as timepoints, blood was sampled. The data derive from a study of OX40 agonist ivuxolimab in advanced cancers. Notes on the study in general: Some patients without response likewise showed low normalized clonal expansion. In CD8+ T cells, expanded clones were on average more numerous than in CD4+. Clonal expansion from baseline to week 6 occurred in both CD4+ and CD8+ T cells.

V lost 2 bases, J lost 6 bases, and 5 bases lay in between. This CDR3 contains 11 residues. Germline V gene sequence: CDR1 SGHDN, CDR2 FVKESK. The sequences come from CD4+ or CD8+ T cells sorted from blood, collected in a trial of the OX40 agonist ivuxolimab. The source is an adult with an advanced solid tumor such as melanoma, head and neck, liver or kidney cancer. V and J are TRBV14 and TRBJ2-7; D is undetermined. This chain's CDR3 is CASSQLSEQYF. The CDR3 bases are TGTGCCAGCAGCCAACTGAGCGAGCAGTACTTC.